This TCR beta chain derives from a study of cytomegalovirus exposure and HLA in healthy donors. Points from the study as a whole: Confirmation in vitro established that a few CMV-associated chains were specific for CMV antigens.

With respect to this clone: The target antigen is unknown.

Assay used: immunoSEQ multiplex PCR; TCRdb lists only in-frame clones, some missing. The sample contains about 58,000 clones, around nine tenths of which appear only once. CDR3 size: 14 residues. Germline V gives CDR1 WNHNN, CDR2 SYGVQD (reference sequence). Trimming left V 2 bases short and J 4 bases short, with 11 bases between. The sequenced sample was PBMCs. This chain connects TRBV10-1 to TRBJ1-2, with D maybe TRBD1 (6 bases). The origin of this receptor is a man aged 18 to 29 in good health and CMV-seronegative. CDR3 nucleotides: TGCGCCAGCAGTGAGACAGGGTTATGCTATGGCTACACCTTC. Translation: CASSETGLCYGYTF.